This TCR beta chain was sequenced for a study of cytomegalovirus exposure and HLA in healthy donors. Study context: Prior work identified under 130 million unique TCR beta sequences in approximately 180 million T cells.

Study outcomes and limitations: An analysis done earlier found most TCR beta V segments productive about 87% or about 30% of the time. Later analysis placed DRB1 highest and HLA-C lowest in TCR association rates, which differed by HLA locus.

Donors counted as nominally healthy when sampled, yet unrecorded immune exposures were likely. Details on this clone: What it recognizes is unknown. At one end the junction does not follow the germline gene, possibly because of a read error. Additional DNA sequences in this sample encode the identical CDR3.

Vbeta (60) and Jbeta (13) primers were used in the PCR. TCRdb keeps only in-frame clones here, not all; method: immunoSEQ multiplex PCR. There are 95,000 to 100,000 clones in the sample; around 85% occur only once, and about 3.7% lies in the top ten. Germline lookup yields CDR1 KGHSH and CDR2 LQKENI. The CDR3 has 16 residues. The chain joins TRBV18 to TRBJ1-5; the D gene is possibly TRBD1 (6 bases). This clonotype was obtained from a man younger than 45 in good health and CMV-seronegative. The specimen sequenced was PBMCs. The DNA of the CDR3 is TGTGCCAGCTCGCCACAGAAAACAGGGTACAATCAGCCCCAGCATTTT. This translates into CASSPQKTGYNQPQHF.